Shown below are 13 T cell receptor beta chains from a single sample sequenced in a study of blood T cell repertoires in COVID-19. Sequenced by immunoSEQ multiplex PCR; TCRdb stores in-frame clones only, minus some. The table has about 62,000 clones, 76% seen once. The sample was peripheral blood. Source of these receptors: a woman between 45 and 65 years old with active or convalescent COVID-19.

This rearrangement joins TRBV11-2 to TRBJ1-1; 7 bases match TRBD1. V was pared by 1 base and J by 4 bases, with 6 bases of the junction left unmatched. The CDR3 is 15 amino acids. The germline V gene encodes CDR1 SGHAT and CDR2 FQNNGV. The DNA for the CDR3 is TGTGCCAGCAGCTTAGGAACAGGGGTAGGCACTGAAGCTTTCTTT. Translating it yields CASSLGTGVGTEAFF.

In its sample, this clone was seen a few times. V is TRBV7-9 and J is TRBJ2-3, with 10 bases aligning to TRBD2. The length of the CDR3 is 16 residues. Germline assignment: CDR1 SEHNR and CDR2 FQNEAQ (reference sequence). The V gene end was trimmed by 3 bases and the J gene end by 5 bases; junction bases not matched to a gene: 8. The CDR3 loop is CASSFDLAGVGDTQYF. Here the CDR3 DNA reads TGTGCCAGCAGCTTCGACCTAGCGGGAGTAGGAGATACGCAGTATTTT.

The J gene is TRBJ1-4, the V gene TRBV7-9; 11 bases map to TRBD1. The trim removed 5 bases at V and 8 bases at J, leaving 10 bases unmatched. CDR1 and CDR2 from the germline V gene are SEHNR and FQNEAQ (reference sequence). This CDR3 region has 16 residues. CDR3 protein: CASSEGQGGAGEKLFF. The CDR3 region has the DNA TGTGCCAGCAGCGAGGGACAGGGGGGAGCGGGAGAAAAACTGTTTTTT. Drawing the rest from reference TRBV7-9 and TRBJ1-4, the complete variable domain is DTGVSQNPRHKITKRGQNVTFRCDPISEHNRLYWYRQTLGQGPEFLTYFQNEAQLEKSRLLSDRFSAERPKGSFSTLEIQRTEQGDSAMYLCASSEGQGGAGEKLFFGSGTQLSVL.

The V gene is TRBV29-1, the J gene TRBJ2-7; D perhaps matches TRBD1 (5 bases). The CDR3 has 12 amino acids. The ends were cut back, 4 bases at V and 2 bases at J, with 9 bases in the middle. Germline CDR1 and CDR2: SQVTM and ANQGSEA. In DNA form, the CDR3 reads TGCAGCGTTGCCAGGGAAACCTACGAGCAGTACTTC. Residues: CSVARETYEQYF.

The chain employs TRBV18 and TRBJ1-1; TRBD1 matches 10 bases. V trimming: 3 bases; J trimming: 1 base; junction bases outside the gene matches: 5. The germline V gene encodes CDR1 KGHSH and CDR2 LQKENI. This CDR3 is built from 16 residues. CDR3 nucleotide sequence: TGTGCCAGCTCACCCCGGACAGGGGGTCAGAACACTGAAGCTTTCTTT. As protein: CASSPRTGGQNTEAFF.

The chain couples TRBV18 to TRBJ1-4; weak D call: TRBD1 (6 bases). The CDR3 length is 14 residues. Germline CDR1 reads KGHSH; CDR2 reads LQKENI. V dropped 0 bases and J dropped 8 bases, with 10 bases sitting between them. The CDR3 reads CASSPPQGQEKLFF. DNA for the CDR3: TGTGCCAGCTCACCACCCCAGGGACAAGAAAAACTGTTTTTT.

V usage is TRBV6-5 and J usage is TRBJ1-2, with 8 bases fitting TRBD1. J gave up 8 bases and V 5 bases, and 4 bases lay outside the gene matches. This CDR3 contains 12 residues. Looked up from germline, CDR1 is MNHEY and CDR2 is SVGAGI. CDR3 sequence: CASSPGGLGYTF. The CDR3 nucleotides read TGTGCCAGCAGTCCAGGGGGCTTAGGCTACACCTTC.

The chain employs TRBV18 and TRBJ2-1; 13 bases fit TRBD2. The CDR3 loop spans 15 amino acids. V trimming: 5 bases; J trimming: 5 bases; junction bases outside the gene matches: 3. Germline V CDR1 and CDR2: KGHSH, LQKENI. The CDR3 DNA is TGTGCCAGCTCATACGGACTAGCGGGGGACAATGAGCAGTTCTTC. It is translated as CASSYGLAGDNEQFF.

The V and J genes are TRBV19 and TRBJ1-2, with D unresolved. The CDR3 totals 13 residues. Germline V CDR1 and CDR2: LNHDA, SQIVND (reference sequence). V lost 8 bases and J 3 bases, leaving 13 bases between the germline ends. The CDR3 DNA is TGTGCCAGTTCCCCCAGAGGGCACTATGGCTACACCTTC. Amino acid sequence: CASSPRGHYGYTF.

This clone came up a few times. J is TRBJ2-1 and V is TRBV2; 9 nucleotides agree with TRBD2. The CDR3 loop spans 14 amino acids. Per germline, CDR1 SNHLY and CDR2 FYNNEI. The V segment lost 8 bases and the J segment 7 bases; nucleotides outside the gene matches: 9. The CDR3 nucleotides are TGTGCCAGCCTCTTTTTAGCGGGAGCTAATGAGCAGTTCTTC. This gives the protein CASLFLAGANEQFF.

The chain joins TRBV12-5 to TRBJ2-7, with 8 bases that match TRBD1. The CDR3 has 14 amino acids. The V gene's germline CDR1 is LGHNT and CDR2 FRNRAP. Trimming took 4 bases from V and 3 from J; bases not matched to a gene: 5. This CDR3 reads CASGSHRGNYEQYF. In DNA form, the CDR3 reads TGTGCTAGTGGTTCTCACAGGGGGAACTACGAGCAGTACTTC.

The chain has TRBV6-6 and TRBJ2-3, with D possibly matching TRBD2 (5 bases). The CDR3 runs 16 residues. CDR1 MNHNY and CDR2 SVGAGI come from the germline V gene (reference sequence). Trimming removed 5 bases from V and 5 bases from J, with 20 bases in between. The CDR3 coding sequence is TGTGCCAGCAGTCGCCCGGGGTCCTTAGGGAGAGATACGCAGTATTTT. Protein: CASSRPGSLGRDTQYF.

V is TRBV5-1 and J is TRBJ2-3; D is perhaps TRBD2 (5 bases). Trimming took 0 bases from V and 0 from J, leaving 11 bases between them. The CDR3 consists of 16 residues. The germline V gene encodes CDR1 SGHRS and CDR2 YFSETQ. CDR3 sequence (DNA): TGCGCCAGCAGCTTGGCCGGGATTTCTAGCACAGATACGCAGTATTTT. Translation gives CASSLAGISSTDTQYF.